This T cell receptor (beta chain) was captured in a study of T cell responses to AZD1222 COVID-19 vaccine. Study context: Analyses pooled second doses at about 4 or about 12 weeks. Findings and caveats of the study: Reports indicate that nearly half of spike-specific TCRs are directed at unmutated variant regions.

As concerns this clone: Its target is not known.

Only in-frame clones appear in the TCRdb table, and some are missing; sequencing was by immunoSEQ multiplex PCR. The repertoire includes fewer than 180,000 clones, about 95% of them detected once, and about 1.3% sits in the top ten. Trimming cost V 6 bases and J 1 base, with 12 bases left between them. There are 14 residues in the CDR3. Germline values: CDR1 ENHRY, CDR2 SYGVKD. Sequences were derived from peripheral blood, sampled on day 0 of AZD1222 vaccination. This receptor was identified in an adult in good health. The rearrangement uses TRBV10-3 and TRBJ1-1, with D possibly being TRBD1 (6 bases). As DNA, the CDR3 is TGTGCCATCAGCAGCTCACAGGGGAACACTGAAGCTTTCTTT. Its translation is CAISSSQGNTEAFF.